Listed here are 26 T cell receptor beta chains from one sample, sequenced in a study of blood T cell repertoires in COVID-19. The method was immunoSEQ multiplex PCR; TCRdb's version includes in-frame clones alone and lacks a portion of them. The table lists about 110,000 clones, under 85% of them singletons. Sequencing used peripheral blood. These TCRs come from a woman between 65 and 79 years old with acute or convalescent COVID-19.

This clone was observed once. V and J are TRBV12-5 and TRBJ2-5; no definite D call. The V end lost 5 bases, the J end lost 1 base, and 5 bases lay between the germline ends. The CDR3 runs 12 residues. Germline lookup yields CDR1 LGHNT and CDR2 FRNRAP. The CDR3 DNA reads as TGTGCTAGTGGTCTCCGCCAAGAGACCCAGTACTTC. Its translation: CASGLRQETQYF.

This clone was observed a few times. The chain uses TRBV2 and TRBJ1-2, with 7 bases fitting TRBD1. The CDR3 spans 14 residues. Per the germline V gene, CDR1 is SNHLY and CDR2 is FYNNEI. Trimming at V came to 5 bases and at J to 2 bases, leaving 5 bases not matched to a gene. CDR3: CASSQQGSNYGYTF. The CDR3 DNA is TGTGCCAGCAGTCAACAGGGGTCGAACTATGGCTACACCTTC.

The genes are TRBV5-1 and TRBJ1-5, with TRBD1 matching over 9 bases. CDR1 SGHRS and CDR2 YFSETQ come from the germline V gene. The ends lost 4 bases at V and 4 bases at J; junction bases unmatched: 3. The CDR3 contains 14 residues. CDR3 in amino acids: CASSMGQGNQPQHF. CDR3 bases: TGCGCCAGCAGCATGGGACAGGGAAATCAGCCCCAGCATTTT.

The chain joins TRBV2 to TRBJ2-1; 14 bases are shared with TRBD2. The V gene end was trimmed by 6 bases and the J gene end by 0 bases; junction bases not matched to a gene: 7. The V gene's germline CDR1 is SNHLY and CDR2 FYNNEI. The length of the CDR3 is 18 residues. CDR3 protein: CASRGGTSGGSSYNEQFF. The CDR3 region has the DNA TGTGCCAGCAGAGGCGGGACTAGCGGGGGTAGCTCCTACAATGAGCAGTTCTTC.

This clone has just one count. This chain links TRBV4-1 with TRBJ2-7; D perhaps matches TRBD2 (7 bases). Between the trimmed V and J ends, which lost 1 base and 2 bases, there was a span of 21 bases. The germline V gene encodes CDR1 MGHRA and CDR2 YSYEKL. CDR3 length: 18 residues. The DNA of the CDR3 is TGCGCCAGCAGCCAAGTCTTTCAGGGGCTAGCGGAGGCCTACGAGCAGTACTTC. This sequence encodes CASSQVFQGLAEAYEQYF.

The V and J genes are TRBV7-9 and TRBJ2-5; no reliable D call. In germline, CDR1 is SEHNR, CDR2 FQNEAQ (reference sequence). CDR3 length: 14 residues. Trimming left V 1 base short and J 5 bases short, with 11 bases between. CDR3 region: CASSLVALRETQYF. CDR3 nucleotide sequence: TGTGCCAGCAGCTTAGTTGCGTTGCGGGAGACCCAGTACTTC.

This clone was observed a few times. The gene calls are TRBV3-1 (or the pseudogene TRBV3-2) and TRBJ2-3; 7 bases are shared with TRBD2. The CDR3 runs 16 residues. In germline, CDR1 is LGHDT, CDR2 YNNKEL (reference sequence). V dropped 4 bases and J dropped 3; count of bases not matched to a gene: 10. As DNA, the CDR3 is TGTGCCAGCAGCCTAGGACTAGTCGTTGGGACAGATACGCAGTATTTT. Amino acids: CASSLGLVVGTDTQYF.

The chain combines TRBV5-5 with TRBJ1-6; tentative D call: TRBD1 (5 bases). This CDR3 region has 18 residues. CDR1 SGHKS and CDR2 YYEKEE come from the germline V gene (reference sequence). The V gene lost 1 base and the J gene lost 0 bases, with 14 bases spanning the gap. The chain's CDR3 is CASSLLPWGSSYNSPLHF. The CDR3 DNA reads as TGTGCCAGCAGCTTGCTACCTTGGGGCAGCTCCTATAATTCACCCCTCCACTTT.

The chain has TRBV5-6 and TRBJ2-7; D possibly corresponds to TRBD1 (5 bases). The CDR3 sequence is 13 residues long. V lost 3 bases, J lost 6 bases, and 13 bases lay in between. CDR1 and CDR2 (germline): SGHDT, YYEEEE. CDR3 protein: CASSSLNQGEQYF. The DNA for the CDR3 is TGTGCCAGCAGCTCGCTCAACCAGGGCGAGCAGTACTTC.

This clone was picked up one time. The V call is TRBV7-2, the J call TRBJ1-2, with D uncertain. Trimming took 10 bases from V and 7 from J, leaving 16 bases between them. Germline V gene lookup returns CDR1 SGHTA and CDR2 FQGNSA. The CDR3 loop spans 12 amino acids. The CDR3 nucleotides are TGTGCCATTTCCCGAGTGTCGGGTGGCTACACCTTC. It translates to CAISRVSGGYTF.

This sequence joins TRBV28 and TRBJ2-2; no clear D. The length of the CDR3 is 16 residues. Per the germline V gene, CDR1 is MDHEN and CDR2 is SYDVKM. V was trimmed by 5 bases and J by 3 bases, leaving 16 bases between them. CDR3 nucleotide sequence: TGTGCCAGCAGTCCCGCCTCCGCTGGAGACACCGGGGAGCTGTTTTTT. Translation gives CASSPASAGDTGELFF.

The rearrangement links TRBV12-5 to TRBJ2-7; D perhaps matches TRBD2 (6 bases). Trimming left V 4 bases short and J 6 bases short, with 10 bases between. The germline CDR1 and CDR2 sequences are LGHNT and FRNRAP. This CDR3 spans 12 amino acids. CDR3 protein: CASGWGDSEQYF. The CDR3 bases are TGTGCTAGTGGTTGGGGGGACTCCGAGCAGTACTTC.

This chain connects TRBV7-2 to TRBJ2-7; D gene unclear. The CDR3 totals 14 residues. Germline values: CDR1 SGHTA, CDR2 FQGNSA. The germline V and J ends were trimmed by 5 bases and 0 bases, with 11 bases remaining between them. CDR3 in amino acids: CASSPRSLSYEQYF. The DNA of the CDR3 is TGTGCCAGCAGCCCCCGTTCCCTCTCCTACGAGCAGTACTTC.

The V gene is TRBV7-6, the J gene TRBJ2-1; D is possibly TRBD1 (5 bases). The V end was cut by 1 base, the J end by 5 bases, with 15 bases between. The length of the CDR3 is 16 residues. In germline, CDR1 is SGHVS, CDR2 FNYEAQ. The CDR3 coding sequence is TGTGCCAGCAGCTTAGTAGGCAGGGTTCCCGACAATGAGCAGTTCTTC. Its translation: CASSLVGRVPDNEQFF.

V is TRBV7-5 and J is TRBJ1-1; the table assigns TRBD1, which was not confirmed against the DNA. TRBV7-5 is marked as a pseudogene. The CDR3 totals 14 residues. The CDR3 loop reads CARSLNQGYTEAFF. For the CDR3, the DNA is TGTGCCAGAAGCTTAAACCAGGGGTACACTGAAGCTTTCTTT.

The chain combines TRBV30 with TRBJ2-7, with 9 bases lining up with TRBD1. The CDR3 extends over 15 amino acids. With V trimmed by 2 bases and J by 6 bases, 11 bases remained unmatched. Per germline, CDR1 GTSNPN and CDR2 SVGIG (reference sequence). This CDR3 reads CAWSKRQGVYGEQYF. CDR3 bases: TGTGCCTGGAGTAAGAGACAGGGGGTGTATGGCGAGCAGTACTTC.

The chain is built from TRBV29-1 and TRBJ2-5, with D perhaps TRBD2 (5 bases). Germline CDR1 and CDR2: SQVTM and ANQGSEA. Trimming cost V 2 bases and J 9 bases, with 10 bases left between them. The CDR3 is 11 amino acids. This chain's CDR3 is CSVENPGAQYF. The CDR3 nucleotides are TGCAGCGTTGAAAACCCCGGGGCCCAGTACTTC.

The CDR3 sequence is CASSLGAYNQPQHF. The CDR3 coding sequence is TGTGCCAGCAGTCTAGGGGCATATAATCAGCCCCAGCATTTT. The chain is built from TRBV2 and TRBJ1-5; the D gene is possibly TRBD1 (5 bases). From germline, CDR1 is SNHLY and CDR2 FYNNEI. The length of the CDR3 is 14 residues. Trimming took off 5 bases at V and 4 bases at J, with 12 bases between the two ends. The full variable domain, in which reference TRBV2 and TRBJ1-5 provide the parts outside the CDR3, is EPEVTQTPSHQVTQMGQEVILRCVPISNHLYFYWYRQILGQKVEFLVSFYNNEISEKSEIFDDQFSVERPDGSNFTLKIRSTKLEDSAMYFCASSLGAYNQPQHFGDGTRLSIL.

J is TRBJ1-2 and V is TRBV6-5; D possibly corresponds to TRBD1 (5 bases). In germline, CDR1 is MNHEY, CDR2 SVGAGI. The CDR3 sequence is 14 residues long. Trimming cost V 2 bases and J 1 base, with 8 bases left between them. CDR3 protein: CASSYNRNNYGYTF. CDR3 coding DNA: TGTGCCAGCAGTTACAACAGGAATAACTATGGCTACACCTTC.

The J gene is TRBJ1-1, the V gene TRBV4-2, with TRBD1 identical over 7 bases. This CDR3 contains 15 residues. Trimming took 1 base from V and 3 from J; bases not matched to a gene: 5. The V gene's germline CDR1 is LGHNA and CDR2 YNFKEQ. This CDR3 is CASSQVFQGDTEAFF. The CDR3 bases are TGTGCCAGCAGCCAAGTTTTTCAGGGGGACACTGAAGCTTTCTTT.

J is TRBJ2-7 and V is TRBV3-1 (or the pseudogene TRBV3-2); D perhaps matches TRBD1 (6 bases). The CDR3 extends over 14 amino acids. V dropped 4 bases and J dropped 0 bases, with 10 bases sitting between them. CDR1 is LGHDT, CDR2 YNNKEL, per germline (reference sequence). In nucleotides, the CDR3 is TGTGCCAGCAGCCTTGGACAGAACTCCTACGAGCAGTACTTC. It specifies CASSLGQNSYEQYF.

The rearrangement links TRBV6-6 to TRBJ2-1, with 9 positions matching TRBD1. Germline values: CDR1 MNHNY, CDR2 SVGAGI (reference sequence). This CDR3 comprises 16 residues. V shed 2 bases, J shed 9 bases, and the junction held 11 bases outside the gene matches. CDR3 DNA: TGTGCCAGCAGTTACAGACCGGGACAGGGCTATATTGAGCAGTTCTTC. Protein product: CASSYRPGQGYIEQFF.

The CDR3 loop is CASSPGQAPAVTEAFF. CDR3 in DNA: TGCGCCAGCAGCCCCGGACAGGCGCCGGCGGTCACTGAAGCTTTCTTT. The chain has TRBV5-1 and TRBJ1-1; 7 bases agree with TRBD1. The CDR3 sequence is 16 residues long. Germline CDR1 reads SGHRS; CDR2 reads YFSETQ. Losses at the gene ends were 4 bases for V and 4 bases for J; bases not matched to a gene: 13.

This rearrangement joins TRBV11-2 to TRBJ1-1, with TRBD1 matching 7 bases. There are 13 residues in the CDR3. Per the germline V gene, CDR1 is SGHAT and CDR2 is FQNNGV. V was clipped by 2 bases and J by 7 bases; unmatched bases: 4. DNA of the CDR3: TGTGCCAGCAGCTTAACAGGGGCCCTTGAAGCTTTCTTT. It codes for CASSLTGALEAFF.

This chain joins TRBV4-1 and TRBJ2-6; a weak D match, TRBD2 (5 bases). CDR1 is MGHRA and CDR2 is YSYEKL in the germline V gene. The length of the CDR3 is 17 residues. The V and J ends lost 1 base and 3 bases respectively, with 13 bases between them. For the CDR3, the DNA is TGCGCCAGCAGCCAAGTTATACGGGGTAATGGGGCCAACGTCCTGACTTTC. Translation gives CASSQVIRGNGANVLTF.

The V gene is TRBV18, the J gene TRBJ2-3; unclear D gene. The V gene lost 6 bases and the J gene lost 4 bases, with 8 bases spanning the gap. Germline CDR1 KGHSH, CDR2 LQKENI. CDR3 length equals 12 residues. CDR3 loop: CASSTLSDTQYF. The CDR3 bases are TGTGCCAGCTCCACTCTCTCAGATACGCAGTATTTT. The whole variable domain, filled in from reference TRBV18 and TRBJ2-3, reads NAGVMQNPRHLVRRRGQEARLRCSPMKGHSHVYWYRQLPEEGLKFMVYLQKENIIDESGMPKERFSAEFPKEGPSILRIQQVVRGDSAAYFCASSTLSDTQYFGPGTRLTVL.